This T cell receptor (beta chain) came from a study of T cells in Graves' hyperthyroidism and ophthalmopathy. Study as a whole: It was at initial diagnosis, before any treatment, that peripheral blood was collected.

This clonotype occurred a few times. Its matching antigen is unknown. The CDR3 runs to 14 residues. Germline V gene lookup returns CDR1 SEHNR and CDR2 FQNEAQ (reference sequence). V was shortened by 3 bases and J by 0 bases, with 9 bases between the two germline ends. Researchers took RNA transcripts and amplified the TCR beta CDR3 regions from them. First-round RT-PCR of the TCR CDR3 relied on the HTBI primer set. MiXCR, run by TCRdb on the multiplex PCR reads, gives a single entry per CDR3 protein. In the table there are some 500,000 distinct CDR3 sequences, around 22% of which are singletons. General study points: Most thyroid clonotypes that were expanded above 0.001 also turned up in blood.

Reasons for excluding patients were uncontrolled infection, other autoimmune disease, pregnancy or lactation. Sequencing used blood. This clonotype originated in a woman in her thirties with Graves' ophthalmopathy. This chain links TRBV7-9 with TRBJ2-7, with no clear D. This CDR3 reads CASSLSVSSYEQYF. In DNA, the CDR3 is TGTGCCAGCAGCTTGTCCGTTAGCTCCTACGAGCAGTACTTC.